The 18 T cell receptor beta chains presented below share a single source sample, sequenced in a study of blood T cell repertoires in COVID-19. The repertoire was sequenced with immunoSEQ multiplex PCR; TCRdb's copy has only in-frame clones and lacks some. The data show 430,000 or so clones, with 70% to 90% seen just once and around 0.92% held by the top ten. Sequencing input: peripheral blood. The receptors were sampled from a man younger than 35 with COVID-19, enrolled during active disease.

The rearrangement joins TRBV6-2 or TRBV6-3 to TRBJ2-7; 8 nucleotides align to TRBD2. CDR1 is MNHEY, CDR2 SVGEGT, per germline. The CDR3 length is 14 residues. V trimming: 2 bases; J trimming: 4 bases; junction bases outside the gene matches: 4. The DNA for the CDR3 is TGTGCCAGCAGTTACCGGGGGGGAATTTACGAGCAGTACTTC. This codes for CASSYRGGIYEQYF.

The genes are TRBV3-1 (or the pseudogene TRBV3-2) and TRBJ2-6; no clear D. The V end was cut by 5 bases, the J end by 0 bases, with 11 bases between. CDR3 size: 16 residues. Germline-derived CDR1 and CDR2 are LGHDT and YNNKEL (reference sequence). The CDR3 DNA reads TGTGCCAGCAGCAGAGAACTAAACTCTGGGGCCAACGTCCTGACTTTC. Its protein is CASSRELNSGANVLTF.

The chain carries TRBV2 and TRBJ2-7; the D gene is possibly TRBD2 (5 bases). Germline V gives CDR1 SNHLY, CDR2 FYNNEI. Deletions cut 8 bases from V and 3 bases from J, with 20 bases between. This CDR3 comprises 15 residues. The CDR3: CASLTSLGVHYEQYF. CDR3 in DNA: TGTGCCAGCTTAACCTCCCTCGGGGTCCACTACGAGCAGTACTTC.

The chain carries TRBV6-5 and TRBJ1-4; 9 bases match TRBD1. The germline V gene encodes CDR1 MNHEY and CDR2 SVGAGI. With 5 bases clipped from V and 7 bases from J, the junction kept 5 bases outside the gene matches. There are 14 residues in the CDR3. CDR3 sequence reads: CASSRTGVGEKLFF. DNA of the CDR3: TGTGCCAGCAGTAGGACAGGGGTGGGTGAAAAACTGTTTTTT.

The chain recombines TRBV12-3 or TRBV12-4 with TRBJ1-2, with a weak D call TRBD1 (6 bases). Trimming removed 6 bases at V and 8 bases at J, with 16 bases between. The CDR3 is 13 residues long. The CDR3 DNA reads as TGTGCCAGCAGCCAAACAGGGCTTCAGGGCTACACCTTC. Translating gives CASSQTGLQGYTF.

The V and J genes are TRBV25-1 and TRBJ1-5; D might be TRBD1 (6 bases). Germline V gives CDR1 MGHDK, CDR2 SYGVNS. Trimming left V 3 bases short and J 0 bases short, with 9 bases between. This CDR3 contains 15 residues. The CDR3 DNA sequence: TGTGCCAGCAGTGATGGACAGTATAGCAATCAGCCCCAGCATTTT. Residues: CASSDGQYSNQPQHF.

As for this clone: Other DNA sequences within the sample encode an identical CDR3. The rearrangement links TRBV19 to TRBJ2-1; 10 nucleotides agree with TRBD2. V was pared by 5 bases and J by 0 bases, with 4 bases of the junction left unmatched. The germline CDR1 and CDR2 sequences are LNHDA and SQIVND (reference sequence). This CDR3 contains 16 residues. The CDR3 sequence is CASSPSSGGSYNEQFF. As DNA, the CDR3 is TGTGCCAGTAGTCCTTCTAGCGGGGGCTCCTACAATGAGCAGTTCTTC.

A single count supports this clone. The chain is built from TRBV6-5 and TRBJ2-7, with D perhaps matching TRBD2 (7 bases). V lost 7 bases, J lost 2 bases, and 15 bases lay in between. The CDR3 is made up of 14 amino acids. Germline V CDR1 and CDR2: MNHEY, SVGAGI. The CDR3 loop is CASNRGAGAYEQYF. The CDR3 nucleotides read TGTGCCAGCAACCGGGGGGCAGGGGCCTACGAGCAGTACTTC.

The rearrangement links TRBV7-9 to TRBJ2-1, with 7 bases identical to TRBD2. The V and J ends lost 5 bases and 4 bases, in that order; junction bases with no gene match: 8. CDR1 and CDR2 from the germline V gene are SEHNR and FQNEAQ (reference sequence). CDR3 length: 15 residues. The CDR3 nucleotides read TGTGCCAGCAGCAACGTGGGACTACCTTACAATGAGCAGTTCTTC. This translates into CASSNVGLPYNEQFF.

V gene TRBV6-5 combines with J gene TRBJ2-7; 9 bases line up with TRBD2. The CDR3 is 14 amino acids. The germline CDR1 and CDR2 sequences are MNHEY and SVGAGI. With 6 bases clipped from V and 0 bases from J, the junction kept 3 bases outside the gene matches. CDR3 DNA: TGTGCCAGCAGAGGGCGGGAGGGCTCCTACGAGCAGTACTTC. Its protein product is CASRGREGSYEQYF.

The chain joins TRBV14 to TRBJ1-2; D call uncertain. V was shortened by 4 bases and J by 3 bases, with 6 bases between the two germline ends. From germline, CDR1 is SGHDN and CDR2 FVKESK. The CDR3 loop spans 12 amino acids. CDR3 nucleotide sequence: TGTGCCAGCAGCCCGTCCCACTATGGCTACACCTTC. Its protein is CASSPSHYGYTF.

As concerns this clone: Within the sample, other DNA sequences also encode this same CDR3. The chain recombines TRBV7-9 with TRBJ2-5; D remains ambiguous. Germline V CDR1 and CDR2: SEHNR, FQNEAQ (reference sequence). V lost 1 base and J lost 1, with 4 bases in between. There are 13 residues in the CDR3. The CDR3: CASSLVLQETQYF. CDR3 DNA sequence: TGTGCCAGCAGCTTAGTCCTCCAAGAGACCCAGTACTTC.

The CDR3 sequence: CASSPQGALYEQYF. CDR3 in DNA: TGTGCCAGCAGCCCCCAGGGGGCGTTATACGAGCAGTACTTC. The chain joins TRBV9 to TRBJ2-7; TRBD1 matches at 8 bases. Germline CDR1 and CDR2: SGDLS and YYNGEE. Trimming removed 4 bases from V and 4 bases from J; junction bases left unmatched: 7. This CDR3 contains 14 residues.

The rearrangement joins TRBV24-1 to TRBJ2-3; D unclear. This CDR3 is 16 amino acids long. The V and J ends lost 3 bases and 1 base respectively, with 13 bases between them. Germline V lookup: CDR1 KGHDR, CDR2 SFDVKD. Written as DNA, the CDR3 is TGTGCCACCAGTGATAGTGACGCAGAGGGCACAGATACGCAGTATTTT. Its translation is CATSDSDAEGTDTQYF.

CDR3 region: CASSRQGNTEAFF. The CDR3 DNA reads as TGTGCCAGTAGCCGACAGGGGAACACTGAAGCTTTCTTT. J is TRBJ1-1 and V is TRBV19; 7 nucleotides match TRBD1. CDR3 length: 13 residues. The germline V gene has CDR1 LNHDA and CDR2 SQIVND (reference sequence). V shed 6 bases, J shed 1 base, and the junction held 2 bases outside the gene matches.

The rearrangement links TRBV3-1 (or the pseudogene TRBV3-2) to TRBJ2-1; 10 bases match TRBD2. Unmatched junction bases numbered 2, after V lost 3 bases and J lost 6 bases. Germline loops: CDR1 LGHDT, CDR2 YNNKEL (reference sequence). The CDR3 extends over 14 amino acids. DNA for the CDR3: TGTGCCAGCAGCCAGCTAGCGGGAGTCAATGAGCAGTTCTTC. As protein: CASSQLAGVNEQFF.

This chain joins TRBV5-4 and TRBJ2-1, with D tentatively TRBD2 (6 bases). Germline V gives CDR1 SGHNT, CDR2 YYREEE (reference sequence). This CDR3 contains 16 residues. V gave up 0 bases and J gave up 10 bases, with 20 bases separating them. CDR3: CASSLGPRTNPGEQFF. The CDR3 coding sequence is TGTGCCAGCAGCTTGGGCCCCCGGACTAACCCCGGCGAGCAGTTCTTC. Full variable domain (rest looked up from reference TRBV5-4 and TRBJ2-1): ETGVTQSPTHLIKTRGQQVTLRCSSQSGHNTVSWYQQALGQGPQFIFQYYREEENGRGNFPPRFSGLQFPNYSSELNVNALELDDSALYLCASSLGPRTNPGEQFFGPGTRLTVL.

The chain couples TRBV6-2 or TRBV6-3 to TRBJ2-7; weak D call: TRBD1 (5 bases). Germline V CDR1 and CDR2: MNHEY, SVGEGT. The V gene lost 2 bases and the J gene lost 5 bases, with 13 bases spanning the gap. The CDR3 has 14 amino acids. The CDR3 spells CASSYISRADEQYF. CDR3 in DNA: TGTGCCAGCAGTTACATCAGCAGGGCGGACGAGCAGTACTTC.